Reported below is one T cell receptor beta chain. Its antigen remains unknown. The data were obtained in a study of high-grade serous ovarian cancer treatment subgroups. Across the study: Samples averaged around 14,000 reads and several thousand unique TCR beta rearrangements.

Tumor tissue was taken before any definitive surgery or chemotherapy was given. Measured with immunoSEQ multiplex PCR; TCRdb has only the in-frame clones, and not every one. The sample carries more than 35,000 clones, 75% to 85% recorded once. Findings and limits, study-wide: Only CDR3 was analyzed; CDR1 and CDR2 were not. Different patients shared almost no repertoire; same-patient tumors shared about 0.1 to 0.79. Without spatial data, bulk sequencing limits insight into HGSC tumor diversity.

The material sequenced was tumor tissue. This clonotype originated in a human donor with high-grade serous ovarian cancer.

CDR3 nucleotide sequence: TGTGCCAGCAGCGAGGCGCGGCAGGGCGAGGAGGAGACCCAGTACTTC. As protein: CASSEARQGEEETQYF. The rearrangement links TRBV14 to TRBJ2-5, with D tentatively TRBD1 (5 bases). V was cut by 5 bases and J by 5 bases, with 21 bases left in between. Germline CDR1 reads SGHDN; CDR2 reads FVKESK. This CDR3 region has 16 residues.